The rows below give T cell receptor beta chains drawn from one sample of a study of cytomegalovirus exposure and HLA in healthy donors. TCRdb keeps only in-frame clones here, not all; method: immunoSEQ multiplex PCR. This table has around 130,000 clones, around 77% appearing once. The sample was PBMCs. These receptors originate from a man aged 25-45 years in good health and CMV-seronegative. Each CDR3 is given with its conserved first and last residue.

v_gene | len | CDR3aa
TRBV7-2 | 14 | CASSSGRQAYEQYF
TRBV7-9 | 15 | CASSLTGLGNQPQHF
TRBV10-3 | 15 | CAISESSQGGEKLFF
TRBV2 | 17 | CASRLGTGTAESETQYF
TRBV6-5 | 14 | CASSGGWGRGALHF
TRBV6-6 | 12 | CASSKESGEQYF
TRBV6-1 | 15 | CASSEAGRAYNEQFF
TRBV2 | 12 | CASSLSGEQAFF
TRBV28 | 15 | CASRADRDGSYEQYF
TRBV4-2 | 11 | CASSQGAEQYF
TRBV4-3 | 15 | CASSQGTSGQETQYF
TRBV11-3 | 14 | CASSTRLGADTQYF
TRBV27 | 17 | CASSFSLPPRGSTEAFF
TRBV25-1 | 14 | CASSRHSGPDTQYF
TRBV10-3 | 12 | CAIWTGAYEQYF
TRBV11-2 | 15 | CASSFFHQNPYEQYF
TRBV19 | 15 | CASRMGTGPNNEQFF
TRBV5-1 | 14 | CASSLDTSTDTQYF
TRBV6-5 | 13 | CASTGGLPGELFF
TRBV4-1 | 17 | CASSRNTGETVSYEQYF
TRBV5-1 | 15 | CASSLVGRSYNEQFF
TRBV25-1 | 14 | CASSDQGVSNIQYF
TRBV6-5 | 14 | CASSYSRGTYGYTF
TRBV12-5 | 12 | CASAGAGETQYF
TRBV4-1 | 15 | CASRETVRSNQPQHF
TRBV18 | 15 | CASSPWGATNEKLFF
TRBV28 | 14 | CASSSGDENTEAFF
TRBV27 | 14 | CASSRPGQQEKLFF
TRBV5-1 | 15 | CASSFGAGGLDTQYF
TRBV4-1 | 14 | CASSRDRGGDTIYF
TRBV6-1 | 17 | CASSARQGAEGNTEAFF
TRBV5-1 | 15 | CASRRGPSGANVLTF
TRBV19 | 13 | CASSIQVGYGYTF
TRBV28 | 15 | CASTLRGRGWTEAFF
TRBV5-8 | 15 | CASSLYPRPGDEQYF
TRBV9 | 13 | CASSTGGDTEAFF
TRBV19 | 14 | CASSPDRVRGGYTF
TRBV28 | 13 | CASLRDSPYEQYF
TRBV2 | 14 | CASSEHRGQETQYF
TRBV28 | 14 | CASSTQGKNTEAFF
TRBV5-4 | 15 | CASSAMDRGNEKLFF
TRBV7-9 | 14 | CASSSSGLNNEQFF
TRBV4-2 | 14 | CASSQGQIYTEAFF
TRBV2 | 13 | CASRQGPGEKLFF
TRBV28 | 15 | CASSSIPGRDYGYTF
TRBV19 | 15 | CASSIFLADNQPQHF
TRBV19 | 12 | CASNRGGETQYF
TRBV18 | 12 | CASTQGAGEQFF
TRBV7-2 | 14 | CASSLEVRGETQYF
TRBV4-2 | 15 | CASSQTSGTSWEQYF
TRBV5-6 | 15 | CASSGAHVRNTEAFF
TRBV5-5 | 12 | CASSLILYEQYF
TRBV25-1 | 15 | CASSALGSGANVLTF
TRBV7-2 | 15 | CASSLGQGSSYEQYF
TRBV7-9 | 17 | CASSLGSEGRNHYEQYF